These 23 T cell receptor beta chains were sequenced from one sample in a study of T cell repertoires in cytomegalovirus infection (dated by TCRdb to the late 2010s). Their antigen targets remain unknown. TCRdb lists the instrument as Illumina HiSeq 1500. TCRdb cleaned the public reads at Q25 with fastp, built clones with MiXCR and kept in-frame beta chains. Rows with one shared CDR3 protein collapse into an entry with the most common genes and DNA. The sample contains about 920,000 distinct CDR3 sequences, around 31% of them found a single time. Around an eighth of the sample is held by the ten biggest clonotypes. The label giving this sample's treatment or condition can be read as: in vitro stimulation with specific CMV peptide epitopes to enrich CMV-specific T cells. This specimen consisted of cultured CD8+ T cells from PBMCs, obtained from culture after CMV antigen stimulation. The receptors shown here come from a human donor in good health (CMV status not recorded). Some clones in this sample may be carry-over from other donors' samples.

At least ten counts were recorded for this clonotype. J is TRBJ1-5 and V is TRBV12-3 or TRBV12-4, with TRBD1 identical over 12 bases. J lost 5 bases, V lost 6 bases, and 8 bases had no gene match. The CDR3 is 16 residues long. The chain's CDR3 is CASSSTGTGGDQPQHF. The CDR3 region has the DNA TGTGCCAGCAGCTCAACCGGGACAGGGGGCGATCAGCCCCAGCATTTT.

This clonotype was seen a few times. The V and J genes are TRBV18 and TRBJ1-2, with D uncertain. The CDR3 consists of 13 residues. Trimming left V 3 bases short and J 3 bases short, with 8 bases between. Germline V gives CDR1 KGHSH, CDR2 LQKENI. The CDR3 sequence: CASSPPRYYGYTF. CDR3 in DNA: TGTGCCAGCTCACCCCCACGGTACTATGGCTACACCTTC.

Note on this clonotype: A read error may produce the germline difference seen at one junction end. This chain's CDR3 is CSVRDLTGVTYGYTF. DNA for the CDR3: TGCAGTGTTAGAGATCTGACAGGGGTAACCTATGGCTACACCTTC. V usage is TRBV20-1 and J usage is TRBJ1-2; 8 nucleotides align to TRBD1. From germline, CDR1 is DFQATT and CDR2 SNEGSKA (reference sequence). The CDR3 has 15 residues.

This clonotype was counted between two and nine times. The chain employs TRBV2 and TRBJ2-5; TRBD2 matches at 7 bases. After removal of 0 bases from V and 5 bases from J, the junction contained 3 bases not matched to a gene. Germline CDR1 reads SNHLY; CDR2 reads FYNNEI. The CDR3 totals 14 residues. The CDR3 loop reads CASSEAGGEETQYF. The CDR3 DNA reads as TGTGCCAGCAGTGAAGCGGGGGGGGAGGAGACCCAGTACTTC.

On this clonotype: The junction differs from germline at one of its ends, possibly a read error. The chain has TRBV7-6 and TRBJ1-1; no clear D gene. The germline V gene has CDR1 SGHVS and CDR2 FNYEAQ. The length of the CDR3 is 14 residues. In DNA form, the CDR3 reads TGTGTCAGCGTTCCGATCGGGTTTAGGGCTGAAGCTTTCTTT. Protein product: CVSVPIGFRAEAFF.

V usage is TRBV6-6 and J usage is TRBJ2-1; 9 nucleotides line up with TRBD2. V gave up 11 bases and J gave up 2 bases; unmatched junction bases: 1. There are 12 residues in the CDR3. Germline CDR1 and CDR2: MNHNY and SVGAGI (reference sequence). CDR3 sequence: CACGGAYNEQFF. Here the CDR3 DNA reads TGTGCCTGCGGGGGGGCCTACAATGAGCAGTTCTTC.

V is TRBV27 and J is TRBJ2-1; 10 nucleotides line up with TRBD1. After removal of 4 bases from V and 4 bases from J, the junction contained 7 bases not matched to a gene. CDR3 length equals 16 residues. Germline values: CDR1 MNHEY, CDR2 SMNVEV (reference sequence). CDR3: CASSWTGTGVYNEQFF. For the CDR3, the DNA is TGTGCCAGCAGTTGGACCGGGACAGGGGTTTACAATGAGCAGTTCTTC.

This clonotype was seen more than once but under ten times. The chain is built from TRBV5-4 and TRBJ1-4; perhaps TRBD1 as D (6 bases). The CDR3 loop spans 15 amino acids. Between the trimmed V and J ends, which lost 4 bases and 7 bases, there was a span of 17 bases. CDR1 SGHNT and CDR2 YYREEE come from the germline V gene (reference sequence). The CDR3 DNA sequence: TGTGCCAGCAGCCCCTCCGTGGGGGCGCGTGAAAAACTGTTTTTT. This gives the protein CASSPSVGAREKLFF.

This clonotype was counted between two and nine times. At one end the junction does not follow the germline gene, possibly because of a read error. The genes are TRBV2 and TRBJ1-5, with D unresolved. The CDR3 is 11 residues long. Germline values: CDR1 SNHLY, CDR2 FYNNEI. In nucleotides, the CDR3 is TGTGCCATCAGTACAAGGAGGTCCCAGCATTTT. This codes for CAISTRRSQHF. Full variable domain (outside the CDR3, taken from reference TRBV2 and TRBJ1-5): EPEVTQTPSHQVTQMGQEVILRCVPISNHLYFYWYRQILGQKVEFLVSFYNNEISEKSEIFDDQFSVERPDGSNFTLKIRSTKLEDSAMYFCAISTRRSQHFGDGTRLSIL.

The chain combines TRBV7-9 with TRBJ1-4, with D uncertain. Trimming cost V 5 bases and J 1 base, with 14 bases left between them. The CDR3 is 16 residues long. Germline lookup yields CDR1 SEHNR and CDR2 FQNEAQ (reference sequence). CDR3 nucleotides: TGTGCCAGCAGCGTATCCCGGACTGAAACTAATGAAAAACTGTTTTTT. Translated, it gives CASSVSRTETNEKLFF.

This clonotype came up a few times. V usage is TRBV4-1 and J usage is TRBJ1-5; D is uncertain. The length of the CDR3 is 18 residues. The germline V gene encodes CDR1 MGHRA and CDR2 YSYEKL. The V end was cut by 1 base, the J end by 2 bases, with 18 bases between. CDR3 sequence (DNA): TGCGCCAGCAGCCAAGTAAAATCCGGGCCGGGCGGCAATCAGCCCCAGCATTTT. Encoded protein: CASSQVKSGPGGNQPQHF.

In the case of this clonotype: Lacking the conserved final phenylalanine or tryptophan, this CDR3 likely reflects a read error. The limits of the CDR3 on the DNA are not certain, so only TCRdb's listed CDR3 is given. The chain recombines TRBV27 with TRBJ1-4. Germline loops: CDR1 MNHEY, CDR2 SMNVEV (reference sequence). The CDR3 has 9 amino acids, counting both end residues. This CDR3 reads CASSSVGRA.

This clonotype was found a few times. The chain has TRBV6-5 and TRBJ2-4, with a possible D match to TRBD1 (6 bases). The CDR3 loop spans 17 amino acids. From germline, CDR1 is MNHEY and CDR2 SVGAGI. V shed 0 bases and J shed 4 bases, with 16 bases lying between them. The CDR3 spells CASSYSQTGQGKNIQYF. DNA for the CDR3: TGTGCCAGCAGTTACTCCCAGACAGGCCAGGGGAAAAACATTCAGTACTTC.

The chain couples TRBV7-9 to TRBJ1-1; D possibly corresponds to TRBD1 (6 bases). Per germline, CDR1 SEHNR and CDR2 FQNEAQ (reference sequence). The CDR3 spans 13 residues. The V gene lost 3 bases and the J gene lost 6 bases, with 11 bases spanning the gap. CDR3 DNA sequence: TGTGCCAGCAGCTTCACAGGGCGGGCTGAAGCTTTCTTT. It specifies CASSFTGRAEAFF.

The sample holds a few counts of this clonotype. The chain employs TRBV6-8 and TRBJ1-3, with D perhaps matching TRBD1 (6 bases). Germline CDR1 and CDR2: MNHGY and SAAAGT. V shed 5 bases and J shed 5 bases, with 13 bases lying between them. This CDR3 has 14 residues. The CDR3 spells CASSNLGGRNTIYF. As DNA, the CDR3 is TGTGCCAGCAGTAACCTAGGGGGGAGAAACACCATATATTTT.

The rearrangement joins TRBV6-6 to TRBJ2-3; 16 nucleotides line up with TRBD2. The CDR3 is made up of 18 amino acids. V lost 6 bases and J lost 0; bases outside the gene matches: 6. Germline CDR1 is MNHNY and CDR2 is SVGAGI (reference sequence). The CDR3 nucleotides read TGTGCCAGCAGGTCGGGACTAGCGGGGGGGTCTAGCACAGATACGCAGTATTTT. This encodes CASRSGLAGGSSTDTQYF.

The genes are TRBV20-1 and TRBJ2-7; 9 nucleotides line up with TRBD2. Germline V gene data show CDR1 as DFQATT and CDR2 as SNEGSKA (reference sequence). The J segment lost 7 bases and the V segment lost 3 bases, leaving 13 bases of the junction unmatched. This CDR3 contains 15 residues. CDR3: CSASWSRGGLGEQYF. CDR3 bases: TGCAGTGCTAGTTGGTCGCGGGGGGGCCTGGGAGAGCAGTACTTC.

This clonotype showed up just a few times. CDR3 residues: CASSPYSPTRVSGNTIYF. CDR3 bases: TGTGCCAGCAGCCCCTATTCCCCGACGAGAGTCTCTGGAAACACCATATATTTT. V is TRBV11-2 and J is TRBJ1-3; no reliable D call. With 5 bases removed from V and 0 bases from J, the gap between germline ends came to 20 bases. Germline V gene lookup returns CDR1 SGHAT and CDR2 FQNNGV. The CDR3 loop spans 18 amino acids.

In its sample, this clonotype was seen a few times. The rearrangement joins TRBV7-8 to TRBJ1-5, with unresolved D. Trimming stripped 0 bases from V and 7 bases from J, with 13 bases between. CDR1 and CDR2 from the germline V gene are SGHVS and FQNEAQ. The CDR3 extends over 15 amino acids. The CDR3 nucleotides are TGTGCCAGCAGCTTAGCCTACGTCCCGGAGCAGCCCCAGCATTTT. It is translated as CASSLAYVPEQPQHF.

There are many counts of this clonotype. The chain links TRBV7-2 to TRBJ2-3, with 10 positions matching TRBD2. CDR1 and CDR2 from the germline V gene are SGHTA and FQGNSA. V was clipped by 3 bases and J by 0 bases; unmatched bases: 3. CDR3 length: 16 residues. In nucleotides, the CDR3 is TGTGCCAGCAGCTTGCAAGCGGGGGGGAGCACAGATACGCAGTATTTT. Its translation is CASSLQAGGSTDTQYF.

V and J are TRBV7-3 and TRBJ2-5; 7 bases fit TRBD1. Germline CDR1 is SGHTA and CDR2 is FQGTGA. This CDR3 is 16 amino acids long. The J segment lost 1 base and the V segment lost 4 bases, leaving 9 bases of the junction unmatched. CDR3 sequence reads: CASSSDRVLGQETQYF. The CDR3 DNA sequence: TGTGCCAGCAGCTCTGACAGGGTTTTGGGCCAAGAGACCCAGTACTTC.

With regard to this clonotype: It may be a read error: a sequence one base away is much more abundant. This chain uses TRBV6-4 with TRBJ2-7; a possible D gene is TRBD1 (5 bases). Germline V gene data show CDR1 as MRHNA and CDR2 as SNTAGT. The CDR3 has 15 residues. V lost 6 bases to trimming and J lost 3 bases, with 18 bases between them. The CDR3: CASSSIVLDSYEQYV. In DNA, the CDR3 is TGTGCCAGCAGCTCAATAGTTCTCGACAGCTACGAGCAGTACGTC.

This clonotype was counted many times. The chain is built from TRBV12-3 or TRBV12-4 and TRBJ1-1; TRBD1 might be the D (6 bases). Trimming left V 5 bases short and J 5 bases short, with 15 bases between. This CDR3 contains 14 residues. CDR3 sequence: CASSPEGVRTEAFF. The DNA of the CDR3 is TGTGCCAGCAGTCCGGAGGGGGTTCGGACTGAAGCTTTCTTT.